This T cell receptor (beta chain) originates from a study of blood T cell repertoires in COVID-19. At the level of the study: The origin of the acute and convalescent COVID-19 samples was the United States, Italy and Spain. T cells, B-cell-depleted T cells, or PBMCs provided the cDNA or gDNA that served as material.

With 2 bases clipped from V and 2 bases from J, the junction kept 4 bases outside the gene matches. This CDR3 is built from 15 residues. CDR1 and CDR2 from the germline V gene are SGHKS and YYEKEE (reference sequence). Profiled with immunoSEQ multiplex PCR; TCRdb holds only in-frame clones, not every one. The sample yields tens of thousands of clones, around nine tenths seen once. Sequencing was performed on peripheral blood. This receptor was obtained from a man aged 50 to 59 with active COVID-19. This chain joins TRBV5-5 and TRBJ1-5; TRBD1 matches 7 bases. The CDR3 coding sequence is TGTGCCAGCAGCTTTACAGGGGTTGGCAATCAGCCCCAGCATTTT. Translated: CASSFTGVGNQPQHF.